What follows are 6 T cell receptor beta chains derived from one specimen sequenced in a study of blood T cell repertoires in COVID-19. The table came from immunoSEQ multiplex PCR; TCRdb's copy has only in-frame clones and leaves some out. The data contain 93,000 or so clones, roughly 90% of them singletons. The sequencing sample was made of peripheral blood. These receptors were taken from a woman in her sixties or seventies with acute or convalescent COVID-19.

This clone was counted a single time. The chain joins TRBV11-2 to TRBJ2-7; TRBD2 matches 9 bases. Germline CDR1 is SGHAT and CDR2 is FQNNGV. V lost 4 bases, J lost 0 bases, and 16 bases stayed unmatched. This CDR3 region has 19 residues. The CDR3, as DNA: TGTGCCAGCAGCTCCCCCGCGGGTTACGCGGGAGGGCCCTCCTACGAGCAGTACGTC. Protein product: CASSSPAGYAGGPSYEQYV.

This chain links TRBV11-2 with TRBJ2-1; the match to TRBD2 covers 8 bases. Germline-derived CDR1 and CDR2 are SGHAT and FQNNGV. The V gene end was trimmed by 1 base and the J gene end by 5 bases; junction bases not matched to a gene: 10. CDR3 length equals 17 residues. CDR3 sequence (DNA): TGTGCCAGCAGCTTAGGTTGGGGGGCAGCGGGAGACAATGAGCAGTTCTTC. Translation: CASSLGWGAAGDNEQFF.

This chain uses TRBV19 with TRBJ2-3; 8 nucleotides align to TRBD2. Germline values: CDR1 LNHDA, CDR2 SQIVND (reference sequence). The CDR3 is 14 residues long. V trimming: 3 bases; J trimming: 3 bases; junction bases outside the gene matches: 2. The CDR3 sequence: CASSIGGRTDTQYF. In DNA, the CDR3 is TGTGCCAGTAGTATTGGCGGGAGGACAGATACGCAGTATTTT.

The chain combines TRBV24-1 with TRBJ2-7; 9 bases fit TRBD1. Trimming took 8 bases from V and 2 from J; bases not matched to a gene: 15. The CDR3 extends over 17 amino acids. Germline-derived CDR1 and CDR2 are KGHDR and SFDVKD. The CDR3, as DNA: TGTGCCACCACCCAACTGATGGGGACAGGGACCACCTACGAGCAGTACTTC. As protein: CATTQLMGTGTTYEQYF.

The V call is TRBV21-1, the J call TRBJ2-4; the D call in the table, TRBD2, was not verified against the DNA. TRBV21-1 is a pseudogene. This CDR3 contains 17 residues. CDR3 in DNA: TGTGCCAGCAGCAAACCCCGGGCGACTAGTCCCAAAAACATTCAGTACTTC. Encoded protein: CASSKPRATSPKNIQYF.

For the CDR3, the DNA is TGTGCCAGCAGTCTCGACAGGGCTGGTGGCTACACCTTC. It yields the protein CASSLDRAGGYTF. V and J are TRBV12-3 or TRBV12-4 and TRBJ1-2; 7 nucleotides agree with TRBD1. The V gene end was trimmed by 5 bases and the J gene end by 7 bases; junction bases not matched to a gene: 7. The CDR3 spans 13 residues.